This TCR beta chain was retrieved from a study of regulatory and conventional T cells in RAG deficiency. The protocol was immunoSEQ multiplex PCR, while the TCRdb copy is restricted to in-frame clones and leaves out a portion. The data show around 29,000 clones, about 95% seen once. Conventional CD4+ T cells were sorted from blood as CD25-low CD127-high cells. This sample also belongs to another study, concerning regulatory T cells. That investigation notes: The PCR used 52 TRBV and 13 TRBJ primers.

The sequencing sample was made of CD25- CD4+ T cells sorted from blood. This clonotype was obtained from a human donor in good health.

CDR3 loop: CASSLVFGIYSNQPQHF. CDR3 nucleotides: TGTGCCAGCAGCTTAGTGTTCGGGATTTATAGCAATCAGCCCCAGCATTTT. This chain uses TRBV7-2 with TRBJ1-5; D is ambiguous. The CDR3 consists of 17 residues. V was cut by 1 base and J by 0 bases, with 13 bases left in between. The germline V gene encodes CDR1 SGHTA and CDR2 FQGNSA.